This T cell receptor (beta chain) was identified in a study of neurological immune-mediated disorders. Study-level points and caveats: It was HTLV-1-associated myelopathy that showed the most TCR clonal expansion, while multiple sclerosis showed the least, falling below healthy controls.

The junction had 19 bases not matched to a gene; V was cut back by 4 bases and J by 9 bases. The CDR3 is made up of 19 amino acids. Germline V CDR1 and CDR2: SGHRS, YFSETQ. The cDNA was generated through 5'RACE incorporating 10-nucleotide random UMIs. TCRdb used MiXCR to reprocess the 5' RACE reads, holding one entry per CDR3 protein. Of tens of thousands of distinct CDR3 sequences listed, 17% were seen once; the top ten hold 15%. This clonotype was seen at least ten times. What it recognizes is unknown. This chain joins TRBV5-1 and TRBJ2-1, with 13 positions matching TRBD2. Sequencing input: PBMCs. The clonotype was recovered from a woman aged 40 to 50 in good health. CDR3 nucleotides: TGCGCCAGCAGCCCACCCCGTTGGTGGACTAGCGGGGGTCTGAGTGAGCAGTTCTTC. This sequence encodes CASSPPRWWTSGGLSEQFF.